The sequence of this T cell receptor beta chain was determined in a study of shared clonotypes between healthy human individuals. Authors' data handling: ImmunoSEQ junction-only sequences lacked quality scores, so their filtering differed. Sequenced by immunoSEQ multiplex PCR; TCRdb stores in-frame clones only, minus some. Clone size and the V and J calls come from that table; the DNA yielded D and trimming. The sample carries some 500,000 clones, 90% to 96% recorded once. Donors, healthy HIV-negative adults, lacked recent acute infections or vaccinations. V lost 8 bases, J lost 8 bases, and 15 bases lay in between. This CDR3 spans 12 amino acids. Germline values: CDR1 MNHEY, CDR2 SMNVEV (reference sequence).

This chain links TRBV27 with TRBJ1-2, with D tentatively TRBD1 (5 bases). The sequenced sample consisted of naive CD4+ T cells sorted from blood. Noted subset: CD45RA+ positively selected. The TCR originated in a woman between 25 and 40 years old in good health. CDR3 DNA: TGTGCCAGCCCGGGACGGTTTGGCGGCTACACCTTC. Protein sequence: CASPGRFGGYTF.